This is a list of T cell receptor beta chains from one sample in a study of Graves' ophthalmopathy and Graves' hyperthyroidism. Each CDR3 protein is one row after TCRdb ran MiXCR on the multiplex PCR reads. The sample records hundreds of thousands of distinct CDR3 sequences, 15% being singletons. The source material was peripheral blood. The receptors were gathered from a woman between 18 and 30 years old with stable Graves' hyperthyroidism. Both conserved end residues are part of each CDR3. A D gene is named only where the DNA matches it firmly. A clone size is listed for some rows: how often the clone was seen (once, few, many), or a class if it is expanded.

j_gene | d_gene | abundance | v_gene | CDR3nt | CDR3aa
TRBJ2-5 | - | many | TRBV7-3 | TGTGCCAGCAGCCCTCTCAAGGGCCAAGAGACCCAGTACTTC | CASSPLKGQETQYF
TRBJ1-2 | - | many | TRBV19 | TGTGCCAGTAGTATACCTGGACGGGACTATGGCTACACCTTC | CASSIPGRDYGYTF
TRBJ1-2 | - | many | TRBV7-2 | TGTGCCAGCAGCTTGGGGGGTGTCTATGGCTACACCTTC | CASSLGGVYGYTF
TRBJ1-1 | TRBD1 | many | TRBV7-3 | TGTGCCAGCAGCAGAGGGACAGGGTCAACTGAAGCTTTCTTT | CASSRGTGSTEAFF
TRBJ2-5 | - | many | TRBV12-3/TRBV12-4 | TGTGCCAGCAGTTTTAGGGGAACGGGGGAGACCCAGTACTTC | CASSFRGTGETQYF
TRBJ2-7 | - | many | TRBV6-1 | TGTGCCAGCAGTGAAGGGACTGCTTTAGAGCAGTACTTC | CASSEGTALEQYF
TRBJ1-1 | - | many | TRBV7-2 | TGTGCCAGCAGCTTCGGCGGCAGAAACACTGAAGCTTTCTTT | CASSFGGRNTEAFF
TRBJ2-7 | TRBD1 | many | TRBV19 | TGTGCCAGTAGTATAGGCCCGGGACAGCTCTACGAGCAGTACTTC | CASSIGPGQLYEQYF
TRBJ1-2 | - | many | TRBV19 | TGTGCCAGTAGTCTTACAGGGCGCGGCTACACCTTC | CASSLTGRGYTF
TRBJ2-7 | - | many | TRBV20-1 | TGCAGTGCCGGAAGCGGGCCCAGCTCCTACGAGCAGTACTTC | CSAGSGPSSYEQYF
TRBJ1-5 | TRBD1 | many | TRBV25-1 | TGTGCCAGCTATAGATCCGGACAGGATAGCAATCAGCCCCAGCATTTT | CASYRSGQDSNQPQHF
TRBJ2-5 | - | - | TRBV6-1 | TGTGCCAGCTGGCCTCTGGGGGTCCGGGAGACCCAGTACTTC | CASWPLGVRETQYF
TRBJ2-2 | - | few | TRBV7-3 | TGTGCCAGCAGCTCAGGAGAACCAGGTTTAACCGGGGAGCTGTTTTTT | CASSSGEPGLTGELFF
TRBJ1-2 | - | many | TRBV29-1 | TGCAGCGTTACATTGACAGGCCGCGGCTACACCTTC | CSVTLTGRGYTF
TRBJ2-2 | TRBD1 | few | TRBV11-2 | TGTGCCAGCAGCTTAGATCTCAGGGGGAGTGGCACCGGGGAGCTGTTTTTT | CASSLDLRGSGTGELFF
TRBJ1-1 | - | many | TRBV5-1 | TGCGCCAGCAGCTTACAGTGGCGGGCGGGCACTGAAGCTTTCTTT | CASSLQWRAGTEAFF
TRBJ1-2 | TRBD1 | - | TRBV11-2 | TGTGCCAGCAGCTTCCCGGGACAGGATTCTAACTATGGCTACACCTTC | CASSFPGQDSNYGYTF
TRBJ2-7 | - | many | TRBV6-5 | TGTGCCAGCAGTTACTCCCCTACAGGGGAGGACTACGAGCAGTACTTC | CASSYSPTGEDYEQYF
TRBJ1-2 | - | many | TRBV9 | TGTGCCAGCAGCGTAGCTGGGGACAATAACTATGGCTACACCTTC | CASSVAGDNNYGYTF
TRBJ2-7 | TRBD1 | - | TRBV7-2 | TGTGCCAGCAGCTTAGGGGGACAGGAGAATTACGAGCAGTACTTC | CASSLGGQENYEQYF
TRBJ1-6 | - | many | TRBV20-1 | TGCAGTGCTAGAGATGGGGGGTACGGGACCTATAATTCACCCCTCCACTTT | CSARDGGYGTYNSPLHF
TRBJ1-1 | TRBD1 | many | TRBV20-1 | TGCAGTGCTAGAGATGGGACAGGGGGCTACACTGAAGCTTTCTTT | CSARDGTGGYTEAFF
TRBJ1-1 | - | - | TRBV6-1 | TGTGCCAGCAGTGGCTATGAAGGACGTGCTTTCTTT | CASSGYEGRAFF
TRBJ1-1 | - | - | TRBV2 | TGTGCCAGCAGTGCCCCGGTAAGGGTACGGGGCACTGAAGCTTTCTTT | CASSAPVRVRGTEAFF
TRBJ2-7 | TRBD1 | many | TRBV6-5 | TGTGCCAGCAGTTACGGACAGGGGGCCTACGAGCAGTACTTC | CASSYGQGAYEQYF
TRBJ2-7 | - | - | TRBV10-3 | TGTGCCATCAGGCCCAGCATGGCCTACGAGCAGTACTTC | CAIRPSMAYEQYF
TRBJ1-6 | TRBD1 | many | TRBV7-8 | TGTGCCAGCAGCCCGGACAGGGGAAAGGATTCACCCCTCCACTTT | CASSPDRGKDSPLHF
TRBJ2-6 | - | many | TRBV6-1 | TGTGCCAGCAGTGCCCGGATTTCTGGGGCCAACGTCCTGACTTTC | CASSARISGANVLTF
TRBJ1-1 | - | many | TRBV6-1 | TGTGCCAGCAGATTTAGCATGATTCTAGCTGAAGCTTTCTTT | CASRFSMILAEAFF
TRBJ1-5 | - | many | TRBV19 | TGTGCCAGTAGTATCTGGGTAGGCAATCAGCCCCAGCATTTT | CASSIWVGNQPQHF
TRBJ1-1 | - | - | TRBV11-1 | TGTGCCAGCAGCTTAATTGGAGGGAGCGTAAGAACTGAAGCTTTCTTT | CASSLIGGSVRTEAFF
TRBJ1-5 | TRBD1 | many | TRBV6-1 | TGTGCCAGCAGGGGCAGGGGGCATCAGCCCCAGCATTTT | CASRGRGHQPQHF
TRBJ2-2 | TRBD2 | - | TRBV11-2 | TGTGCCAGCAGCACCGCCGCCGGGGGGTTTAACACCGGGGAGCTGTTTTTT | CASSTAAGGFNTGELFF
TRBJ1-1 | - | many | TRBV6-1 | TGTGCCAGCAGCCGGGAATTCATGAACACTGAAGCTTTCTTT | CASSREFMNTEAFF
TRBJ1-2 | - | many | TRBV10-3 | TGTGCCATCAACACGGACAGCATGAACTATGGCTACACCTTC | CAINTDSMNYGYTF
TRBJ2-5 | - | - | TRBV18 | TGTGCCAGCTCACCACCGCTGGTGGGAGAGACCCAGTACTTC | CASSPPLVGETQYF
TRBJ1-5 | - | - | TRBV15 | TGTGCCACCAGCAGAGATGCAGGGACCCCTCAGCCCCAGCATTTT | CATSRDAGTPQPQHF
TRBJ2-7 | TRBD1 | - | TRBV6-1 | TGTGCCAGCAGTCGGGCGGGACAGGGGGCTGGAGAGCAGTACTTC | CASSRAGQGAGEQYF
TRBJ2-3 | TRBD2 | few | TRBV4-2 | TGTGCCAGCAGCCTAGGGACTAGCGGGGGGACAGATACGCAGTATTTT | CASSLGTSGGTDTQYF
TRBJ1-2 | - | - | TRBV12-3/TRBV12-4 | TGTGCCAGCAGTTACAGGGCTATGGGCTATGGCTACACCTTC | CASSYRAMGYGYTF
TRBJ2-2 | - | once | TRBV18 | TGTGCCAGCTCACCATTCAAGGGCAAGAACACCGGGGAGCTATTTTTT | CASSPFKGKNTGELFF
TRBJ1-1 | - | many | TRBV11-2 | TGTGCCAGCAGCGAAGGTCCGGGGAGGGGGAACACTGAAGCTTTCTTT | CASSEGPGRGNTEAFF
TRBJ2-7 | - | many | TRBV6-5 | TGTGCCAGCAGTTACGAGGGTGCCCGCTCCTACGAGCAGTACTTC | CASSYEGARSYEQYF
TRBJ2-7 | - | many | TRBV12-3/TRBV12-4 | TGTGCCAGCAGTCGACAGCCCCACGAGCAGTACTTC | CASSRQPHEQYF
TRBJ2-2 | TRBD1 | many | TRBV2 | TGTGCCAGCAGCGGGACAGCCGGGGAGCTGTTTTTT | CASSGTAGELFF
TRBJ1-6 | - | many | TRBV6-5 | TGTGCCAGCAGTTACGCCGGGGGATTCGGGTCACCCCTCCACTTT | CASSYAGGFGSPLHF
TRBJ2-5 | TRBD1 | many | TRBV6-5 | TGTGCCAGCAGTTACGGGGGACAGGGAAGGGAAGAGACCCAGTACTTC | CASSYGGQGREETQYF
TRBJ1-2 | TRBD1 | many | TRBV2 | TGTGCCAGCACTGCGCCCAGACAGGGCGATAACTATGGCTACACCTTC | CASTAPRQGDNYGYTF
TRBJ1-1 | TRBD1 | many | TRBV7-3 | TGTGCCAGCAGCCCCGGACAGGGGAACACTGAAGCTTTCTTT | CASSPGQGNTEAFF
TRBJ2-5 | TRBD2 | many | TRBV2 | TGTGCCAGCGGGGGGGATGGCCAGTACTTC | CASGGDGQYF
TRBJ1-5 | - | many | TRBV28 | TGTGCCAGCATCCGAACACTTAGCAATCAGCCCCAGCATTTT | CASIRTLSNQPQHF
TRBJ1-1 | - | - | TRBV12-5 | TGTGCTAGTGGTACGACAGGACCGGTAGACGCTTTCTTT | CASGTTGPVDAFF
TRBJ2-4 | - | many | TRBV12-3/TRBV12-4 | TGTGCCAGCAGTTTGCCCTGGGCACCTTTAGCCAAAAACATTAAGTACTTC | CASSLPWAPLAKNIKYF
TRBJ1-2 | TRBD1 | - | TRBV20-1 | TGCAGTGCCTGGGACAGCGGATCCTATGGCTACACCTTC | CSAWDSGSYGYTF
TRBJ1-2 | - | many | TRBV19 | TGTGCCAGTAGTATCTACGTATGGGAGGAGGACTATGGCTACACCTTC | CASSIYVWEEDYGYTF
TRBJ1-1 | - | many | TRBV6-1 | TGTGCCAGCAGTGGGTTAGACAGTAACACTGAAGCTTTCTTT | CASSGLDSNTEAFF
TRBJ1-2 | - | many | TRBV6-2/TRBV6-3 | TGTGCCAGCAACTATCGGGGATATGGCTACACCTTC | CASNYRGYGYTF
TRBJ2-5 | - | few | TRBV24-1 | TGTGCCACCAGATCCGGAGGGGGGGAAGAGACCCAGTACTTC | CATRSGGGEETQYF
TRBJ2-7 | - | many | TRBV11-2 | TGTGCCAGCAGCTTAACTCAAACCTACGAGCAGTACTTC | CASSLTQTYEQYF
TRBJ1-5 | - | few | TRBV12-3/TRBV12-4 | TGTGCCAGCAGTTTATGGGGGGCTGGCAATCAGCCCCAGCATTTT | CASSLWGAGNQPQHF